Each of the 28 T cell receptor beta chains below was sequenced from the same sample in a study of glioma-infiltrating T cells. Amplification of TCR alpha and beta CDR3 regions from RNA used iRepertoire nested multiplex PCR. TCRdb fed the multiplex PCR reads into MiXCR, producing one record per CDR3 protein. The sample has approximately 400,000 distinct CDR3 sequences; 41% are singletons. The sample taken for sequencing was glioma tissue, nonneoplastic brain tissue, or PBMCs (not recorded which). Receptors were obtained from a human donor with low-grade glioma or glioblastoma, undergoing nonglioma brain surgery, or in good health (not recorded which).

This clonotype was observed a handful of times. This chain joins TRBV6-1 and TRBJ2-1, with a weak D call TRBD1 (6 bases). Germline CDR1 is MNHNS and CDR2 is SASEGT. Trimming removed 7 bases at V and 12 bases at J, with 19 bases between. The CDR3 spans 13 residues. CDR3 coding DNA: TGTGCCAGCACATCATGGGGGCAGGCAGGGCAGTTCTTC. This translates into CASTSWGQAGQFF.

This clonotype was seen many times. The CDR3 DNA reads as TGCAGTGCTAGAGATCGCGTCAGGGAAGCTTTCTTT. Translated, it gives CSARDRVREAFF. V is TRBV20-1 and J is TRBJ1-1, with no clear D. CDR1 is DFQATT and CDR2 is SNEGSKA in the germline V gene (reference sequence). The CDR3 consists of 12 residues. Trimming removed 0 bases at V and 8 bases at J, with 10 bases between.

Points on this clonotype: The conserved phenylalanine or tryptophan normally closing the CDR3 is absent here, so this likely arose from a read error. The chain links TRBV28 to TRBJ2-7, with TRBD2 matching over 7 bases. V gave up 4 bases and J gave up 6 bases; unmatched junction bases: 9. CDR3 size: 14 residues. The germline gives CDR1 MDHEN, CDR2 SYDVKM. CDR3 coding DNA: TGTGCCAGCAGTTCGGGGACTACCATCTTCGAGCAGTACTTA. Its translation is CASSSGTTIFEQYL.

This clonotype was counted only a few times. V usage is TRBV4-3 and J usage is TRBJ2-1; 12 bases match TRBD2. The CDR3 is 15 residues long. Germline V gives CDR1 LGHNA, CDR2 YSLEER. V was pared by 4 bases and J by 8 bases, with 6 bases of the junction left unmatched. The CDR3: CASSLLAGGPHEQFF. CDR3 nucleotides: TGCGCCAGCAGCCTGCTAGCGGGAGGGCCCCATGAGCAGTTCTTC.

This clonotype occurred a few times. The chain is built from TRBV28 and TRBJ2-7; D possibly corresponds to TRBD1 (8 bases). CDR3 length: 19 amino acids. Per the germline V gene, CDR1 is MDHEN and CDR2 is SYDVKM. Trimming shortened V by 3 bases and J by 4 bases, and 28 bases separated the two germline ends. In nucleotides, the CDR3 is TGTGCCAGCAGTTTTATCCGGACAGGGAGGGGGCCAGGGAGATACGAGCAGTACTTC. Its protein product is CASSFIRTGRGPGRYEQYF.

The rearrangement links TRBV4-3 to TRBJ2-7; 8 nucleotides agree with TRBD1. The length of the CDR3 is 17 residues. Per the germline V gene, CDR1 is LGHNA and CDR2 is YSLEER. The V segment lost 2 bases and the J segment 2 bases; nucleotides outside the gene matches: 11. CDR3 residues: CASSQRSTGDFTYEQYF. In DNA form, the CDR3 reads TGCGCCAGCAGCCAAAGGTCGACAGGGGACTTTACCTACGAGCAGTACTTC.

This clonotype was counted a few times. The chain couples TRBV25-1 to TRBJ2-3; D is uncertain. The CDR3 is 13 amino acids. Trimming stripped 6 bases from V and 0 bases from J, with 7 bases between. Looked up from germline, CDR1 is MGHDK and CDR2 is SYGVNS. The DNA of the CDR3 is TGTGCCAGCAGCGAGCCGAGCACAGATACGCAGTATTTT. Its translation is CASSEPSTDTQYF.

This clonotype was detected ten times or more. The chain uses TRBV28 and TRBJ1-5; D possibly corresponds to TRBD1 (5 bases). The CDR3 has 15 amino acids. Germline V gene sequence: CDR1 MDHEN, CDR2 SYDVKM. V lost 3 bases, J lost 1 base, and 10 bases lay in between. The CDR3 protein is CASSLVDRSNQPQHF. CDR3 DNA: TGTGCCAGCAGTTTGGTTGACAGAAGCAATCAGCCCCAGCATTTT.

In its sample, this clonotype was seen a few times. This chain links TRBV10-3 with TRBJ1-1; 7 bases align to TRBD1. Germline V lookup: CDR1 ENHRY, CDR2 SYGVKD. Germline trimming cut 6 bases from V and 9 bases from J; bases unmatched to any gene: 7. This CDR3 is 12 amino acids long. CDR3: CAIRGTERQAFF. CDR3 coding DNA: TGTGCCATCAGAGGGACAGAGAGACAAGCTTTCTTT.

The chain uses TRBV9 and TRBJ2-7; possibly TRBD2 for D (6 bases). Deletions cut 6 bases from V and 5 bases from J, with 24 bases between. The CDR3 has 16 amino acids. Germline V lookup: CDR1 SGDLS, CDR2 YYNGEE. CDR3 residues: CASTPLGGTENHEQYF. CDR3 DNA sequence: TGTGCCAGCACCCCTCTAGGCGGGACGGAGAACCACGAGCAGTACTTC.

About this clonotype: Germline and junction disagree at one end, which may indicate a read error. The chain uses TRBV27 and TRBJ2-6, with 8 nucleotides matching TRBD1. CDR1 is MNHEY and CDR2 is SMNVEV in the germline V gene (reference sequence). This CDR3 is built from 19 residues. The CDR3 reads CASSSPGTGTGSGANILTF. The CDR3 DNA reads TGTGCCAGCAGTTCTCCCGGGACAGGCACGGGCTCTGGGGCCAACATCCTGACTTTC.

This clonotype was seen a few times. For the CDR3, the DNA is TGCGCCAGCAGCCGGACAGGGGGACCGCAAGAGACCCAGTACTTC. Translating gives CASSRTGGPQETQYF. The V call is TRBV4-1, the J call TRBJ2-5, with 10 nucleotides matching TRBD1. The J segment lost 2 bases and the V segment lost 4 bases, leaving 4 bases of the junction unmatched. The CDR3 has 15 residues. From germline, CDR1 is MGHRA and CDR2 YSYEKL.

This clonotype was detected a few times. The chain carries TRBV6-1 and TRBJ2-7; 7 nucleotides agree with TRBD1. The CDR3 is made up of 15 amino acids. V gave up 6 bases and J gave up 0 bases; unmatched junction bases: 8. The germline gives CDR1 MNHNS, CDR2 SASEGT. CDR3 amino acids: CASSSTGTASYEQYF. The CDR3 bases are TGTGCCAGCAGCAGTACCGGGACAGCCTCCTACGAGCAGTACTTC.

This clonotype has a count of ten or more. This chain links TRBV27 with TRBJ2-7; TRBD2 aligns across 9 bases. The CDR3 is 14 amino acids. With V trimmed by 6 bases and J by 1 base, 4 bases remained unmatched. The germline V gene has CDR1 MNHEY and CDR2 SMNVEV (reference sequence). The DNA of the CDR3 is TGTGCCAGCAGCCTAGCGGGAAAGTCCTACGAGCAGTACTTC. It codes for CASSLAGKSYEQYF.

This clonotype has ten or more counts. The chain couples TRBV4-1 to TRBJ1-4; 7 nucleotides agree with TRBD1. The CDR3 has 13 amino acids. The V gene end was trimmed by 2 bases and the J gene end by 8 bases; junction bases not matched to a gene: 2. CDR1 is MGHRA and CDR2 is YSYEKL in the germline V gene. The CDR3 sequence: CASSQWTGEKLFF. CDR3 nucleotide sequence: TGCGCCAGCAGCCAATGGACAGGCGAAAAACTGTTTTTT.

On this clonotype: Sequence at one end of the junction differs from germline and may be a read error. The chain is built from TRBV6-4 and TRBJ1-2; D call uncertain. CDR1 is MRHNA, CDR2 SNTAGT, per germline. This CDR3 is 15 amino acids long. The CDR3 spells CPSSDSLQEGDVYTF. In DNA form, the CDR3 reads TGTCCCAGCAGTGACTCGCTGCAGGAGGGAGATGTCTACACCTTC.

The chain joins TRBV27 to TRBJ2-2, with a possible D match to TRBD2 (5 bases). V was trimmed by 3 bases and J by 8 bases, leaving 19 bases between them. CDR3 length: 16 amino acids. The germline CDR1 and CDR2 sequences are MNHEY and SMNVEV (reference sequence). CDR3 sequence reads: CASSFIAFANIGELFF. CDR3 bases: TGTGCCAGCAGTTTTATAGCGTTCGCGAACATTGGGGAGCTGTTTTTT.

This clonotype has a single count. One junction end does not reproduce the germline sequence, and a read error may be involved. J is TRBJ2-1 and V is TRBV6-1; 15 bases are a match to TRBD2. This CDR3 comprises 18 residues. Germline lookup yields CDR1 MNHNS and CDR2 SASEGT. CDR3 in DNA: TGTGCCATCAGTGAGCCGGGACTAGCGGGGGGCTCCTACAATGAGCAGTTCTTC. This codes for CAISEPGLAGGSYNEQFF.

Worth noting for this clonotype: One base away lies a much larger clone, so this may be a sequencing read error. The chain joins TRBV10-2 to TRBJ2-4; maybe TRBD2 (6 bases). The germline CDR1 and CDR2 sequences are WSHSY and SAAADI. The CDR3 totals 17 residues. The CDR3 sequence: CPSSDLPGLGGKNIQYF. The CDR3 region has the DNA TGCCCCAGCAGTGATTTGCCAGGCCTGGGGGGCAAAAACATTCAGTACTTC.

This clonotype was found many times. This chain links TRBV20-1 with TRBJ1-1, with D unclear. Between the trimmed V and J ends, which lost 0 bases and 3 bases, there was a span of 8 bases. The CDR3 length is 13 residues. The germline V gene encodes CDR1 DFQATT and CDR2 SNEGSKA (reference sequence). DNA of the CDR3: TGCAGTGCTAGAGATGGGCGGTACACTGAAGCTTTCTTT. Translating gives CSARDGRYTEAFF.

The V call is TRBV19, the J call TRBJ2-1, with 10 bases identical to TRBD2. CDR3 size: 13 residues. V shed 6 bases and J 6 bases; nucleotides not matched to a gene: 2. Germline lookup yields CDR1 LNHDA and CDR2 SQIVND (reference sequence). In DNA form, the CDR3 reads TGTGCCAGTAGGGCTAGCGGGGGCAATGAGCAGTTCTTC. Its protein product is CASRASGGNEQFF.

This clonotype was observed a few times. This rearrangement joins TRBV19 to TRBJ2-1; 9 bases line up with TRBD1. The length of the CDR3 is 16 residues. V shed 5 bases and J 8 bases; nucleotides not matched to a gene: 13. The germline V gene has CDR1 LNHDA and CDR2 SQIVND (reference sequence). The CDR3 DNA is TGTGCCAGTAGTCCCAAGAGGACAGGGGCAGGATATGAGCAGTTCTTC. Protein product: CASSPKRTGAGYEQFF.

This chain uses TRBV3-1 with TRBJ2-1; D is possibly TRBD1 (5 bases). V dropped 2 bases and J dropped 9 bases, with 14 bases sitting between them. Germline CDR1 reads LGHDT; CDR2 reads YNNKEL (reference sequence). The CDR3 is made up of 14 amino acids. CDR3 DNA sequence: TGTGCCAGCAGCCAACCCCAGGGTAACAGTGAGCAGTTCTTC. Translated: CASSQPQGNSEQFF.

The V call is TRBV19, the J call TRBJ2-1, with 7 bases matching TRBD2. Germline values: CDR1 LNHDA, CDR2 SQIVND (reference sequence). V lost 5 bases, J lost 7 bases, and 14 bases stayed unmatched. This CDR3 spans 16 amino acids. CDR3 nucleotide sequence: TGTGCCAGTAGTCCCGGTAGCGGGTGGAATGTGAATGAGCAGTTCTTC. Protein: CASSPGSGWNVNEQFF.

The rearrangement joins TRBV15 to TRBJ2-1, with 10 bases identical to TRBD2. Germline assignment: CDR1 LNHNV and CDR2 YYDKDF (reference sequence). V gave up 2 bases and J gave up 6 bases; unmatched junction bases: 13. The CDR3 has 18 amino acids. The CDR3 sequence: CATSRLLNSGRVSNEQFF. As DNA, the CDR3 is TGTGCCACCAGCAGACTACTAAACAGCGGGAGGGTGAGCAATGAGCAGTTCTTC. Drawing the rest from reference TRBV15 and TRBJ2-1, the complete variable domain is DAMVIQNPRYQVTQFGKPVTLSCSQTLNHNVMYWYQQKSSQAPKLLFHYYDKDFNNEADTPDNFQSRRPNTSFCFLDIRSPGLGDTAMYLCATSRLLNSGRVSNEQFFGPGTRLTVL.

There are many counts of this clonotype. The CDR3 sequence is CASNSGNEQYF. The CDR3 DNA follows: TGTGCCAGCAATTCAGGGAACGAGCAGTACTTC. The gene calls are TRBV6-2 or TRBV6-3 and TRBJ2-7; tentatively, D is TRBD1 (5 bases). The CDR3 runs to 11 residues. V was pared by 7 bases and J by 5 bases, with 9 bases between. The germline gives CDR1 MNHEY, CDR2 SVGEGT.

Notes on this clonotype: Just one base apart from a much larger clone, this may be a read error. It is likely a read error, because the conserved phenylalanine at the end of the CDR3 is missing. V gene TRBV6-2 or TRBV6-3 combines with J gene TRBJ2-7, with a weak D call TRBD2 (6 bases). The germline CDR1 and CDR2 sequences are MNHEY and SVGEGT. V was shortened by 0 bases and J by 2 bases, with 11 bases between the two germline ends. CDR3 length equals 15 residues. CDR3 nucleotide sequence: TGTGCCAGCAGTTACTCTAGCGGACCTCCCTACGAGCAGTACTTA. This translates into CASSYSSGPPYEQYL.

Note on this clonotype: A clone one base away is much larger, so this may be a read error. The chain employs TRBV6-5 and TRBJ1-1; a weak D match, TRBD1 (6 bases). Trimming removed 7 bases from V and 3 bases from J, with 12 bases in between. This CDR3 has 13 amino acids. Germline lookup yields CDR1 MNHEY and CDR2 SVGAGI. This CDR3 reads CASTLGGDTEAFF. In DNA, the CDR3 is TGTGCCAGCACCTTAGGGGGGGACACTGAAGCTTTCTTT.